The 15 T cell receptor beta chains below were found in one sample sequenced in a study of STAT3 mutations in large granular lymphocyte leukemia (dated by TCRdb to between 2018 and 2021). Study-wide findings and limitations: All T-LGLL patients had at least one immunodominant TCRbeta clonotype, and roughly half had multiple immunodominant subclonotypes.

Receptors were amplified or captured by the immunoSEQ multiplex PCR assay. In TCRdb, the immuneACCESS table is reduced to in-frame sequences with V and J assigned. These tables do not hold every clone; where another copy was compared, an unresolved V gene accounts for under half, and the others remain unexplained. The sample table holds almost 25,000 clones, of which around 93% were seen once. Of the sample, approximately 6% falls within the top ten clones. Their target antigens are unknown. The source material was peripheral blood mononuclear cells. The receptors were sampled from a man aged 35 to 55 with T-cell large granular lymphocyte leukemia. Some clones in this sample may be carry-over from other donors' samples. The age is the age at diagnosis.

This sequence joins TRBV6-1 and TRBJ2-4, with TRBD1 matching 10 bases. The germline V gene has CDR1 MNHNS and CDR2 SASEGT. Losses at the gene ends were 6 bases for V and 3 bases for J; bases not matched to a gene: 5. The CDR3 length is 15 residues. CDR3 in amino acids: CASSQDRGDKNIQYF. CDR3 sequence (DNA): TGTGCCAGCAGCCAGGACAGGGGGGACAAAAACATTCAGTACTTC.

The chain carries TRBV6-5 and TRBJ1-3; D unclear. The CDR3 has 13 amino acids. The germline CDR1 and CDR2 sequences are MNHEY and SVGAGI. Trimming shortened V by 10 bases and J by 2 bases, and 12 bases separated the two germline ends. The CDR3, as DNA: TGTGCCACCTACAAAAAAGCTGGAAACACCATATATTTT. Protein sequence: CATYKKAGNTIYF.

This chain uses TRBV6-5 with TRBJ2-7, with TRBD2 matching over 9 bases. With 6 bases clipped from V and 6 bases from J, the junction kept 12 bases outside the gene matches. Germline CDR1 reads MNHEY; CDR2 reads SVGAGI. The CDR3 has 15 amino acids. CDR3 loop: CASRAPGTSLAEQYF. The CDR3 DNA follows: TGTGCCAGCAGGGCCCCCGGGACTAGCTTGGCCGAGCAGTACTTC.

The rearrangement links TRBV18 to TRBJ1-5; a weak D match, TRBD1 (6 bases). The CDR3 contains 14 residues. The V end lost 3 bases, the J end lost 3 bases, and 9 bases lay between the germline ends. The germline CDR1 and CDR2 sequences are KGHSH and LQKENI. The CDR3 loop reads CASSPDRLNQPQHF. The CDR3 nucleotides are TGTGCCAGCTCACCGGACAGACTCAATCAGCCCCAGCATTTT.

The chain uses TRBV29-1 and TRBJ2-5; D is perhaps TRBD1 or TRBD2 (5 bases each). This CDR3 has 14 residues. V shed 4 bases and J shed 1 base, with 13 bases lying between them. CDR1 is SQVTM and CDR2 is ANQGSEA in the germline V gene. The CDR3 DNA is TGCAGCGTTGCCCGGGGCCTAATCCAAGAGACCCAGTACTTC. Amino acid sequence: CSVARGLIQETQYF.

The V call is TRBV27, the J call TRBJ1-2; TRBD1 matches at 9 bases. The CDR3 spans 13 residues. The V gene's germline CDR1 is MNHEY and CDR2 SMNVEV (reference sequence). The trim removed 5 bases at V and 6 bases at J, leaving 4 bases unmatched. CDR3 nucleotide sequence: TGTGCCAGCAGTCGGGACAGGGAGGATGGCTACACCTTC. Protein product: CASSRDREDGYTF.

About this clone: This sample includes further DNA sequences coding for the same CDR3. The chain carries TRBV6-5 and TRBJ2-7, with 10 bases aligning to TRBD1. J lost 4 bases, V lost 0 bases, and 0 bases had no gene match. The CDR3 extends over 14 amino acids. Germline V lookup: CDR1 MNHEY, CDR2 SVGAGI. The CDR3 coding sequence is TGTGCCAGCAGTTACTCGGACAGGGGGTACGAGCAGTACTTC. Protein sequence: CASSYSDRGYEQYF.

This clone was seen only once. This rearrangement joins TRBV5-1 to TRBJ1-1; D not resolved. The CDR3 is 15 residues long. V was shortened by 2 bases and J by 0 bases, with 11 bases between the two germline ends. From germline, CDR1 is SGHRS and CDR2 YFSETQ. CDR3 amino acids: CASSLNLDLNTEAFF. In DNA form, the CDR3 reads TGCGCCAGCAGCTTAAATTTAGACCTGAACACTGAAGCTTTCTTT. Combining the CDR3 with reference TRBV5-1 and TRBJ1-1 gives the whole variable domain KAGVTQTPRYLIKTRGQQVTLSCSPISGHRSVSWYQQTPGQGLQFLFEYFSETQRNKGNFPGRFSGRQFSNSRSEMNVSTLELGDSALYLCASSLNLDLNTEAFFGQGTRLTVV.

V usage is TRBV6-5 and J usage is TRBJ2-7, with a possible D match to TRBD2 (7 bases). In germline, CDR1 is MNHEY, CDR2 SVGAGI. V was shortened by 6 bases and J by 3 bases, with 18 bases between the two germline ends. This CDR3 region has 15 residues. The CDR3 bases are TGTGCCAGCAGCCCCGGGCGGGGGCCCTACTACGAGCAGTACTTC. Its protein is CASSPGRGPYYEQYF.

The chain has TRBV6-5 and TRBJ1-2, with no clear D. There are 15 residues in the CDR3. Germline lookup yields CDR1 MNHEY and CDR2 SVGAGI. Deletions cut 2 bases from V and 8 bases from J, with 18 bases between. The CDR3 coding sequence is TGTGCCAGCAGTTACCAAGGGAGCTTAGCGGGAGGCTACACCTTC. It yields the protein CASSYQGSLAGGYTF.

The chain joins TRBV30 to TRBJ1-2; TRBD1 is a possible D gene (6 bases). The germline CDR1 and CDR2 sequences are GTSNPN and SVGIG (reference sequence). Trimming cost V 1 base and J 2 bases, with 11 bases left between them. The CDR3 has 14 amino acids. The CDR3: CAWSAGAGNYGYTF. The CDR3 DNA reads TGTGCCTGGAGTGCGGGGGCGGGGAACTATGGCTACACCTTC.

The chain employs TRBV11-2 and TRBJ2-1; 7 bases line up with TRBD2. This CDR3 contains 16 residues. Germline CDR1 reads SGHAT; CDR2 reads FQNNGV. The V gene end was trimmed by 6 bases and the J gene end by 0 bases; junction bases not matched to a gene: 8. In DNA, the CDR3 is TGTGCCAGCAGTGGGGGGGGGACCGGCTCCTACAATGAGCAGTTCTTC. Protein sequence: CASSGGGTGSYNEQFF.

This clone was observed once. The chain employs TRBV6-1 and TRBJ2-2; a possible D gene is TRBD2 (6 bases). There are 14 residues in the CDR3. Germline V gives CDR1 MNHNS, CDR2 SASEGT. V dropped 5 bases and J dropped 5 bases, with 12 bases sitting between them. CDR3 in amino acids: CASSTGVGTGELFF. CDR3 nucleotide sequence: TGTGCCAGCAGTACGGGGGTCGGAACCGGGGAGCTGTTTTTT.

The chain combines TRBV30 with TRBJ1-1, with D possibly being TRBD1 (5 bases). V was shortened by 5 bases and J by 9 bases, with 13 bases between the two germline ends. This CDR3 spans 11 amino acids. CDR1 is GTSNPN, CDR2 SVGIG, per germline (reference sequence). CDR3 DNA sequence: TGTGCCTGGGTCTTGGCGGGGCAAGCTTTCTTT. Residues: CAWVLAGQAFF. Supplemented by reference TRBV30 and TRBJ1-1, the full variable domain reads SQTIHQWPATLVQPVGSPLSLECTVEGTSNPNLYWYRQAAGRGLQLLFYSVGIGQISSEVPQNLSASRPQDRQFILSSKKLLLSDSGFYLCAWVLAGQAFFGQGTRLTVV.

This chain's CDR3 is CASSLRDTNTGELFF. The CDR3 nucleotides read TGTGCCAGCAGCCTCCGGGACACGAACACCGGGGAGCTGTTTTTT. The chain links TRBV7-8 to TRBJ2-2; D perhaps matches TRBD1 (6 bases). V was clipped by 5 bases and J by 0 bases, with 10 bases between them. This CDR3 is built from 15 residues. In germline, CDR1 is SGHVS, CDR2 FQNEAQ.